This TCR beta chain is from a study of T cells in Graves' hyperthyroidism and ophthalmopathy. Across the whole study: Once the initial diagnosis was made, peripheral blood was obtained before any treatment.

There are many counts of this clonotype. Its antigen is undetermined. Sequence at one end of the junction differs from germline and may be a read error. CDR3 length: 14 amino acids. Looked up from germline, CDR1 is SNHLY and CDR2 is FYNNEI. PBMCs came from 10 ml fresh peripheral blood. Study-wide results and caveats: In the analysis, a 13 V-J model separated ophthalmopathy from stable hyperthyroidism. Most clonotypes that expanded in the thyroid above 0.001 also showed up in blood.

What was amplified from RNA transcripts were TCR beta CDR3 regions. Using the HTBI primer set, a first-round RT-PCR was run on the TCR CDR3. MiXCR, applied by TCRdb to the multiplex PCR reads, yields one record per CDR3 protein. The sample shows a few hundred thousand distinct CDR3 sequences, 15% to 20% of them seen only once. This rearrangement joins TRBV2 to TRBJ2-5; 10 bases are a match to TRBD1. Source material: blood. The TCR sequence derives from a man between 18 and 35 years old with Graves' ophthalmopathy. CDR3 bases: TGTGCCAGCAGAGGGACAGGGGTCCCTGAGACCCGGTACTTC. Translated: CASRGTGVPETRYF.